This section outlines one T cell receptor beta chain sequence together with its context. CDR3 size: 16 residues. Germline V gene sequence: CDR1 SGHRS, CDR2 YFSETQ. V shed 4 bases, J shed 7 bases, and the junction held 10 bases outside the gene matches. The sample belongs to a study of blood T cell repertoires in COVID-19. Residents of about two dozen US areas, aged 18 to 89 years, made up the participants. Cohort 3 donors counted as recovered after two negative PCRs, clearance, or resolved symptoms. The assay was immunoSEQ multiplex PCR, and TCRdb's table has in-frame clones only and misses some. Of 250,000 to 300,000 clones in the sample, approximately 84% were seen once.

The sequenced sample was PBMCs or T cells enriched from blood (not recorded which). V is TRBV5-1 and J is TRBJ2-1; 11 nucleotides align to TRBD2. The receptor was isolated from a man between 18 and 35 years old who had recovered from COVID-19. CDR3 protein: CASSQIPGTSGNEQFF. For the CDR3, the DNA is TGCGCCAGCAGCCAAATCCCCGGGACTAGCGGTAATGAGCAGTTCTTC. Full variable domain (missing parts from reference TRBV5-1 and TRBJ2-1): KAGVTQTPRYLIKTRGQQVTLSCSPISGHRSVSWYQQTPGQGLQFLFEYFSETQRNKGNFPGRFSGRQFSNSRSEMNVSTLELGDSALYLCASSQIPGTSGNEQFFGPGTRLTVL.